A single TCR beta chain is shown here with its context. As yet, its antigen is unknown. In TCRdb, the 5' RACE reads were re-called with MiXCR into one record per CDR3 protein. The sample has roughly 700,000 distinct CDR3 sequences, around 17% seen once. The CDR3 loop spans 18 amino acids. The germline CDR1 and CDR2 sequences are KGHSH and LQKENI. The V end lost 4 bases, the J end lost 1 base, and 17 bases lay between the germline ends. These data originate in a study of CD8 T cells in ankylosing spondylitis. Study-level points and caveats: What seemed typical of ankylosing spondylitis blood was a TCR beta motif built from 8 or 9 highly homologous variants. Disease-linked clones were reportedly significantly enriched in matched ankylosing spondylitis synovial fluid.

The chain has TRBV18 and TRBJ2-6; tentatively, D is TRBD1 (7 bases). The sample comprised blood, either unsorted or a sorted T cell fraction (not recorded which). The TCR comes from a male donor with ankylosing spondylitis. The CDR3 DNA reads TGTGCCAGCTCACTACAGGGGCCCGGGACTTCTGGGGCCAACGTCCTGACTTTC. Protein sequence: CASSLQGPGTSGANVLTF.